This entry lists 8 T cell receptor beta chains sequenced from one sample in a study of shared clonotypes between healthy human individuals. Terminally differentiated effector memory CD45RA+ cells were excluded by CCR7 positive selection of CD45RO-negative cells. Measured with immunoSEQ multiplex PCR; TCRdb has only the in-frame clones, and not every one. The data hold about 2 million clones, with approximately 94% observed a single time. Sequenced: naive CD8+ T cells sorted from blood. These receptors all come from a man in his late teens or twenties in good health.

This clone is a singleton in its sample. Other DNA sequences in this specimen translate into the identical CDR3. This rearrangement joins TRBV6-5 to TRBJ2-5; D remains ambiguous. The CDR3 length is 12 residues. Trimming pared 2 bases from V and 5 bases from J, leaving 6 bases between. Per germline, CDR1 MNHEY and CDR2 SVGAGI. The CDR3 sequence: CASSYPPETQYF. In nucleotides, the CDR3 is TGTGCCAGCAGTTACCCCCCCGAGACCCAGTACTTC.

The chain couples TRBV2 to TRBJ1-1; TRBD1 aligns across 8 bases. V was pared by 10 bases and J by 4 bases, with 5 bases of the junction left unmatched. Germline assignment: CDR1 SNHLY and CDR2 FYNNEI. This CDR3 is 12 amino acids long. CDR3 residues: CAIRGLSTEAFF. The CDR3 DNA reads as TGTGCCATCAGGGGGCTGAGCACTGAAGCTTTCTTT.

The chain employs TRBV9 and TRBJ2-3; TRBD2 matches 8 bases. The ends lost 4 bases at V and 0 bases at J; junction bases unmatched: 10. Per the germline V gene, CDR1 is SGDLS and CDR2 is YYNGEE. The CDR3 consists of 17 residues. The CDR3 DNA is TGTGCCAGCAGCTTCGGCCTAGCGGGCGCTAGCACAGATACGCAGTATTTT. Amino acids: CASSFGLAGASTDTQYF.

The rearrangement links TRBV19 to TRBJ2-7, with D tentatively TRBD1 (5 bases). Germline V lookup: CDR1 LNHDA, CDR2 SQIVND (reference sequence). With 0 bases removed from V and 5 bases from J, the gap between germline ends came to 8 bases. There are 13 residues in the CDR3. The CDR3 reads CASSIEGADEQYF. The CDR3 DNA reads TGTGCCAGTAGTATAGAAGGGGCGGACGAGCAGTACTTC. Full variable domain (missing parts from reference TRBV19 and TRBJ2-7): DGGITQSPKYLFRKEGQNVTLSCEQNLNHDAMYWYRQDPGQGLRLIYYSQIVNDFQKGDIAEGYSVSREKKESFPLTVTSAQKNPTAFYLCASSIEGADEQYFGPGTRLTVT.

This sequence joins TRBV27 and TRBJ2-7; TRBD1 matches 7 bases. The CDR3 runs 16 residues. Germline V gene data show CDR1 as MNHEY and CDR2 as SMNVEV (reference sequence). With 0 bases clipped from V and 0 bases from J, the junction kept 5 bases outside the gene matches. CDR3 coding DNA: TGTGCCAGCAGTTTATCGTTAGGGGACAGCTCCTACGAGCAGTACTTC. It translates to CASSLSLGDSSYEQYF.

This sequence joins TRBV11-2 and TRBJ2-7, with D possibly matching TRBD2 (7 bases). CDR1 is SGHAT, CDR2 FQNNGV, per germline. The CDR3 covers 12 residues. Trimming cost V 3 bases and J 7 bases, with 10 bases left between them. CDR3 sequence (DNA): TGTGCCAGCAGCTTTGGGAGGGGGGAGCAGTACTTC. This gives the protein CASSFGRGEQYF. Looking up the rest from reference TRBV11-2 and TRBJ2-7 gives the full variable domain: EAGVAQSPRYKIIEKRQSVAFWCNPISGHATLYWYQQILGQGPKLLIQFQNNGVVDDSQLPKDRFSAERLKGVDSTLKIQPAKLEDSAVYLCASSFGRGEQYFGPGTRLTVT.

The gene calls are TRBV10-3 and TRBJ2-2; D could derive from TRBD1 or TRBD2 (5 bases each). The CDR3 has 15 residues. V lost 0 bases and J 4 bases, leaving 9 bases between the germline ends. The germline V gene encodes CDR1 ENHRY and CDR2 SYGVKD. CDR3 bases: TGTGCCATCAGTGAGTCCTGGGACCCCACCGGGGAGCTGTTTTTT. It specifies CAISESWDPTGELFF.

In this sample, this clone turned up once. At one of its ends the junction is not consistent with the germline gene, which may arise from a read error. Other DNA sequences from this sample encode an identical CDR3 as well. The rearrangement joins TRBV7-7 to TRBJ2-7; D unresolved. The germline V gene encodes CDR1 SSHAT and CDR2 FNYEAQ (reference sequence). This CDR3 is 13 amino acids long. The CDR3 reads CASSLAETYEQYF. CDR3 bases: TGTGCTAGCAGCTTAGCAGAAACCTACGAGCAGTACTTC.